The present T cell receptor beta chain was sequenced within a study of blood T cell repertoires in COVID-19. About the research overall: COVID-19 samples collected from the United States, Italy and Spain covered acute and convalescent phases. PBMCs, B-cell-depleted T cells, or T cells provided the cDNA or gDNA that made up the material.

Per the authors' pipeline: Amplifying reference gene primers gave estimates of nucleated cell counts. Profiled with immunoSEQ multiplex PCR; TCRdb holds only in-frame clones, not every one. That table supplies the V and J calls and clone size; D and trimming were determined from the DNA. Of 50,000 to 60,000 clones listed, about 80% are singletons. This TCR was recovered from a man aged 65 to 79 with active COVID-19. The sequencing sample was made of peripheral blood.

As DNA, the CDR3 is TGTGCCAGCCGACCTGCGGGGTATGGCTACACCTTC. It specifies CASRPAGYGYTF. This chain uses TRBV19 with TRBJ1-2, with D unresolved. Germline assignment: CDR1 LNHDA and CDR2 SQIVND (reference sequence). The CDR3 contains 12 residues. V was shortened by 9 bases and J by 5 bases, with 13 bases between the two germline ends. Together with reference TRBV19 and TRBJ1-2, the CDR3 gives the full variable domain: DGGITQSPKYLFRKEGQNVTLSCEQNLNHDAMYWYRQDPGQGLRLIYYSQIVNDFQKGDIAEGYSVSREKKESFPLTVTSAQKNPTAFYLCASRPAGYGYTFGSGTRLTVV.